This T cell receptor beta chain was sequenced in a study of T cell clonality in common variable immunodeficiency (dated by TCRdb to between 2015 and 2017). In its sample, this clone was seen many times. Its antigen remains unidentified. The read is 3 residues too short to cover the CDR3 end, so that end is filled in from the germline J gene. Most of the CVID patients and most of the healthy controls were of Caucasian heritage. Heparinized peripheral whole blood samples of about 4.5 to 8.5 ml were obtained from each donor. Genomic DNA from adults with common variable immune deficiency (CVID) and from healthy adult controls was used for sequencing of TCRbeta CDR3 repertoires. The control group was made up of approximately 22 healthy adult volunteers (about ten male and some twelve female) whose ages ranged from roughly 23 to 70 years, with a mean age of around 30. To isolate peripheral blood mononuclear cells, diluted blood was subjected to density centrifugation over Hypaque 1077 or Ficoll-Paque. Genomic DNA was obtained from unsorted mononuclear cells using either Qiagen column purification or a centrifugation-based method.

Points the paper makes about the study in general: Increased TCRbeta clonality was found in CVID subjects compared with healthy controls (t-test p = 0.018), with the increase being most characteristic of about a third of subjects. CVID subjects shared fewer TCRbeta clones with each other than healthy controls did (p < 0.0001). Differences among patients in the CVID cohort limited the correlations between repertoire features and clinical complications. Even though DNA input was equal, the average per sample came to some 90,000 unique sequences for controls compared with around 33,000 for CVID samples. According to the authors, figuring out what caused the increased clonality in CVID would require sequencing the repertoires of T cell subpopulations. Fewer deletions and N-nucleotide insertions were reportedly observed in CVID TCRbeta sequences, and highly modified clones with 13 or more V deletions were reportedly absent from CVID TCRbeta sequences.

The germline V gene gives CDR1 as MDHEN and CDR2 as SYDVKM. The CDR3 spans 14 residues, from the cysteine through the phenylalanine. The DNA has 33 bases, all within the CDR3, and is read from base 1. V sheds 2 bases and J sheds 4 bases, leaving 11 bases between their ends. For sequencing input, CVID and control samples contributed equivalent amounts of genomic DNA. For every sample, a 60 bp segment covering the rearranged TCRbeta CDR3 region was amplified and then sequenced. The immunoSEQ assay, a bias-corrected multiplex PCR combined with high-throughput sequencing, was used for TCRbeta amplification. Per the authors' processing: Each unique nucleotide sequence was treated as a clone and annotated with V, D and J genes, copy number and frequency. Sequences were labeled productive if in frame, and non-productive if out of frame or containing stop codons. As previously described, clonality was calculated on the basis of Shannon's entropy. The predicted amino acid sequences of productive clones were used to derive mean CDR3 Kyte-Doolittle hydropathy. Using the R hclust function, scaled V gene usage was clustered hierarchically with Manhattan distance and complete linkage. To assess clone sharing by CDR3 amino acid sequence, 12 repertoires per group were resampled over 100 rounds. The repertoires were searched for about 70 published EBV-specific TCRbeta sequences and 245 published CMV-specific TCRbeta sequences. A couple of CVID samples that yielded fewer than 10,000 sequences were excluded from the analysis, so fewer than 45 CVID repertoires were retained. The table comes from immuneACCESS by way of TCRdb, which keeps in-frame sequences with V and J called. Part of the clones is missing from these tables; in studies checked, under half for an unresolved V gene and the rest for unknown reasons. That table gives V, J and clone size, and the DNA gave D and trimming. In this sample, about 81,000 clones appear, none counted once only. The leading ten clones occupy about 0.8% of the sample.

This sequence uses TRBV28 and TRBJ1-2; too little of a D gene remains to name it. Material: peripheral blood mononuclear cells. This sequence originates from a person aged 18 to 70 in good health. The DNA read from the CDR3 is TGTGCCAGCAGTTTAATCAACGGGGTCTATGGC. This is translated as CASSLINGVYG. The whole CDR3 sequence is CASSLINGVYGYTF.